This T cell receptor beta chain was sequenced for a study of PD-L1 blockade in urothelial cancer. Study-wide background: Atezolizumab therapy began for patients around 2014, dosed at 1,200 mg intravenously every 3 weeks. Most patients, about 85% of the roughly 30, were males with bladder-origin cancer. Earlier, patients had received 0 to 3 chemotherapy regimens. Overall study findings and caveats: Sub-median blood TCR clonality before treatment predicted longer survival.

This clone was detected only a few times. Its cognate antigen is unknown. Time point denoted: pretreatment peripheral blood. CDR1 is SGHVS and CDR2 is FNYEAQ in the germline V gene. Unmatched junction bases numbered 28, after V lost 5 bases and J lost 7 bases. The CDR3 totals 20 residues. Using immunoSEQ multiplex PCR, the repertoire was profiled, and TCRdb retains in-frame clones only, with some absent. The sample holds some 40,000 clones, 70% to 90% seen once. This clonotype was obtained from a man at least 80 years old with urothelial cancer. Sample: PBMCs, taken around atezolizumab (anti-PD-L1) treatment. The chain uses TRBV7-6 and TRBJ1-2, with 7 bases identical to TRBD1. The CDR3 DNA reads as TGTGCCAGCAGCCCACTAGGTGAAAGGACAGGCCCTCGCGGCTTGAGTGGCTACACCTTC. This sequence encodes CASSPLGERTGPRGLSGYTF.